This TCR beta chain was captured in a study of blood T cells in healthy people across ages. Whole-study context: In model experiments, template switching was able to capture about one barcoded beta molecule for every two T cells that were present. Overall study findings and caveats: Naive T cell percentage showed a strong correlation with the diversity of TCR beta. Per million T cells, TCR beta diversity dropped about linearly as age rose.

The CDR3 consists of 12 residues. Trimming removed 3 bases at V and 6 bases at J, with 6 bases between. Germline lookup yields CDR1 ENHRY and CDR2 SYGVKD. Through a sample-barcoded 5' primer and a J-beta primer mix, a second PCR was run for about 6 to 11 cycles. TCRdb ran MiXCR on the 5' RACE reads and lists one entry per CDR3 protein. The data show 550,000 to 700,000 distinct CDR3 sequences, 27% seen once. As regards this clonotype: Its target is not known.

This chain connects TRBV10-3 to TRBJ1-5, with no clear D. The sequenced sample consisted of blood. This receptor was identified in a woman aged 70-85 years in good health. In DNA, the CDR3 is TGTGCCATCAGTGATTCCGGTCAGCCCCAGCATTTT. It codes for CAISDSGQPQHF.